These 18 T cell receptor beta chains share one sample of origin, sequenced in a study of shared clonotypes between healthy human individuals. TCRdb keeps only in-frame clones here, not all; method: immunoSEQ multiplex PCR. The data hold 2 million to 2.5 million clones, with under 97% observed a single time. The sequencing sample was made of naive CD4+ T cells sorted from blood. Subset indicated: CD45RA+ positively selected. These receptor sequences come from a young man in good health.

This chain uses TRBV11-2 with TRBJ2-7; 9 bases fit TRBD1. After removal of 5 bases from V and 0 bases from J, the junction contained 11 bases not matched to a gene. The CDR3 runs 17 residues. The germline gives CDR1 SGHAT, CDR2 FQNNGV. The CDR3 DNA follows: TGTGCCAGCAGCACAACAGGGGGCAGAGGGAGCTCCTACGAGCAGTACTTC. This encodes CASSTTGGRGSSYEQYF.

The rearrangement joins TRBV5-6 to TRBJ1-4; the match to TRBD1 covers 10 bases. V shed 5 bases, J shed 8 bases, and the junction held 6 bases outside the gene matches. CDR1 SGHDT and CDR2 YYEEEE come from the germline V gene. The CDR3 has 14 residues. For the CDR3, the DNA is TGTGCCAGCAGTGGGGACAGGGGACGGGAAAAACTGTTTTTT. It yields the protein CASSGDRGREKLFF.

This chain links TRBV14 with TRBJ2-5, with unresolved D. V lost 1 base and J 7 bases, leaving 10 bases between the germline ends. Germline V gene data show CDR1 as SGHDN and CDR2 as FVKESK. The CDR3 runs to 13 residues. In DNA form, the CDR3 reads TGTGCCAGCAGCCAAGGCGAACGAGGGACCCAGTACTTC. It specifies CASSQGERGTQYF.

The CDR3 loop reads CASSDPADSGKCSYEQYF. The CDR3 DNA is TGTGCCAGCAGTGACCCTGCGGATAGCGGGAAGTGCTCCTACGAGCAGTACTTC. This chain links TRBV6-4 with TRBJ2-7; 8 nucleotides agree with TRBD2. Germline CDR1 is MRHNA and CDR2 is SNTAGT. The CDR3 is made up of 18 amino acids. V lost 2 bases and J lost 0; bases outside the gene matches: 12.

J is TRBJ2-7 and V is TRBV15; a weak D match, TRBD2 (6 bases). V lost 0 bases and J 6 bases, leaving 15 bases between the germline ends. The CDR3 has 15 residues. Germline CDR1 reads LNHNV; CDR2 reads YYDKDF (reference sequence). The CDR3 DNA sequence: TGTGCCACCAGCAGAGAGAAGGGAGGAGGATCCGAGCAGTACTTC. Amino acid sequence: CATSREKGGGSEQYF.

The rearrangement joins TRBV6-5 to TRBJ1-2; no firm D call. There are 15 residues in the CDR3. Germline lookup yields CDR1 MNHEY and CDR2 SVGAGI. The V end was cut by 0 bases, the J end by 5 bases, with 13 bases between. For the CDR3, the DNA is TGTGCCAGCAGTTACTCGATGTTAGCTCCTTATGGCTACACCTTC. This codes for CASSYSMLAPYGYTF.

This clone was observed once. Here the CDR3 reads CASSEGGTLGYTF. DNA for the CDR3: TGTGCCAGCAGTGAAGGGGGGACGTTAGGCTACACCTTC. The rearrangement joins TRBV2 to TRBJ1-2; D possibly corresponds to TRBD1 (5 bases). Trimming shortened V by 1 base and J by 8 bases, and 11 bases separated the two germline ends. CDR1 SNHLY and CDR2 FYNNEI come from the germline V gene. CDR3 length equals 13 residues.

CDR3 sequence (DNA): TGTGCCAGCCGGAGGGAGGGCCCGGGGACTGAAGCTTTCTTT. Its translation: CASRREGPGTEAFF. V usage is TRBV28 and J usage is TRBJ1-1, with unresolved D. The CDR3 extends over 14 amino acids. CDR1 is MDHEN, CDR2 SYDVKM, per germline. The V end was cut by 8 bases, the J end by 5 bases, with 18 bases between. Complete variable domain (other parts from reference TRBV28 and TRBJ1-1): DVKVTQSSRYLVKRTGEKVFLECVQDMDHENMFWYRQDPGLGLRLIYFSYDVKMKEKGDIPEGYSVSREKKERFSLILESASTNQTSMYLCASRREGPGTEAFFGQGTRLTVV.

This clone has a handful of counts. Different DNA sequences within this sample yield the same CDR3. This chain connects TRBV6-6 to TRBJ2-7; the D gene is possibly TRBD1 (5 bases). Per germline, CDR1 MNHNY and CDR2 SVGAGI (reference sequence). CDR3 length: 12 residues. The V end lost 6 bases, the J end lost 4 bases, and 10 bases lay between the germline ends. CDR3: CASSPTVYEQYF. As DNA, the CDR3 is TGTGCCAGCAGCCCGACAGTTTACGAGCAGTACTTC.

The CDR3 DNA follows: TGCGCCAGCGGCCGCCAGGCTACGGTAAAAGAGACCCAGTACTTC. Its protein product is CASGRQATVKETQYF. The chain links TRBV5-1 to TRBJ2-5, with unresolved D. The germline V and J ends were trimmed by 7 bases and 3 bases, with 19 bases remaining between them. CDR1 and CDR2 (germline): SGHRS, YFSETQ. This CDR3 is 15 amino acids long.

To note about this clone: At one boundary the junction diverges from the germline segment, which might be a read error. The chain carries TRBV30 and TRBJ1-2; a possible D gene is TRBD1 (5 bases). The germline gives CDR1 GTSNPN, CDR2 SVGIG (reference sequence). The length of the CDR3 is 13 residues. The CDR3 DNA sequence: TGTGCCTGGAGTACCAGGGCAAACTCTGGCTACACCTTC. It specifies CAWSTRANSGYTF. Full variable domain (outside the CDR3, taken from reference TRBV30 and TRBJ1-2): SQTIHQWPATLVQPVGSPLSLECTVEGTSNPNLYWYRQAAGRGLQLLFYSVGIGQISSEVPQNLSASRPQDRQFILSSKKLLLSDSGFYLCAWSTRANSGYTFGSGTRLTVV.

This chain joins TRBV27 and TRBJ2-2; 7 bases line up with TRBD2. CDR1 and CDR2 (germline): MNHEY, SMNVEV (reference sequence). Trimming cost V 7 bases and J 2 bases; bases outside gene matches: 4. This CDR3 has 14 residues. CDR3 sequence: CASTLATNTGELFF. Written as DNA, the CDR3 is TGTGCCAGCACACTAGCGACCAACACCGGGGAGCTGTTTTTT.

The V call is TRBV30, the J call TRBJ2-2, with D possibly matching TRBD1 (5 bases). The length of the CDR3 is 15 residues. Germline CDR1 reads GTSNPN; CDR2 reads SVGIG (reference sequence). The germline V and J ends were trimmed by 0 bases and 4 bases, with 12 bases remaining between them. The CDR3 nucleotides are TGTGCCTGGAGTGTACTTGACAGACCCACCGGGGAGCTGTTTTTT. Translation gives CAWSVLDRPTGELFF. The whole variable domain, remainder taken from reference TRBV30 and TRBJ2-2, is SQTIHQWPATLVQPVGSPLSLECTVEGTSNPNLYWYRQAAGRGLQLLFYSVGIGQISSEVPQNLSASRPQDRQFILSSKKLLLSDSGFYLCAWSVLDRPTGELFFGEGSRLTVL.

The count of this clone is one. V usage is TRBV10-1 and J usage is TRBJ2-3, with TRBD2 identical over 11 bases. V gave up 2 bases and J gave up 5 bases; unmatched junction bases: 3. CDR3 size: 15 residues. From germline, CDR1 is WNHNN and CDR2 SYGVQD (reference sequence). This chain's CDR3 is CASSEVLAGGDTQYF. CDR3 bases: TGCGCCAGCAGTGAGGTCCTAGCGGGAGGAGATACGCAGTATTTT.

This chain's CDR3 is CASRAGGSYNEQFF. In DNA, the CDR3 is TGTGCCAGCAGAGCGGGAGGGTCCTACAATGAGCAGTTCTTC. The chain uses TRBV6-1 and TRBJ2-1; 10 positions match TRBD2. Germline trimming cut 6 bases from V and 1 base from J; bases unmatched to any gene: 0. Looked up from germline, CDR1 is MNHNS and CDR2 is SASEGT. The CDR3 loop spans 14 amino acids.

The gene calls are TRBV2 and TRBJ1-3; D is uncertain. The CDR3 has 15 residues. The V and J ends lost 2 bases and 4 bases respectively, with 12 bases between them. Per the germline V gene, CDR1 is SNHLY and CDR2 is FYNNEI. The DNA for the CDR3 is TGTGCCAGCAGTGAACAGTCTGGGCGCGGAAACACCATATATTTT. Protein product: CASSEQSGRGNTIYF.

V and J are TRBV25-1 and TRBJ2-1; no firm D call. V was shortened by 2 bases and J by 6 bases, with 14 bases between the two germline ends. Germline lookup yields CDR1 MGHDK and CDR2 SYGVNS. The CDR3 runs to 15 residues. The CDR3, as DNA: TGTGCCAGCAGTGAACCCGGCCTCCGGACCAATGAGCAGTTCTTC. This sequence encodes CASSEPGLRTNEQFF.

V usage is TRBV30 and J usage is TRBJ2-3; D remains ambiguous. CDR1 and CDR2 from the germline V gene are GTSNPN and SVGIG (reference sequence). This CDR3 comprises 14 residues. Trimming stripped 4 bases from V and 3 bases from J, with 14 bases between. CDR3 DNA: TGTGCCTGGAAGTTGGTCTCGCATACAGATACGCAGTATTTT. This codes for CAWKLVSHTDTQYF.